This TCR beta chain was sequenced in a study of identical twins. With template switching, a universal primer site was added, and the cDNA carried unique molecular identifiers. TCRdb reprocessed the 5' RACE reads via MiXCR and lists one record per CDR3 protein. In the table there are fewer than 500,000 distinct CDR3 sequences, more than 20% of which are singletons. V gave up 5 bases and J gave up 2 bases, with 14 bases separating them. The CDR3 contains 15 residues. CDR1 SGHNT and CDR2 YYREEE come from the germline V gene (reference sequence). The same data also contributed to another study, on T cells expressing NK-cell markers. In that study: The dominant NKG2C+ clonotypes represented about 1.0-7.0% of CD8+ T cells in five or six donors.

The receptor was derived from a woman aged 18-29 years in good health. Sequencing was carried out using CD4+ T cells sorted from blood. The J gene is TRBJ2-1, the V gene TRBV5-4; D might be TRBD2 (6 bases). CDR3: CASRSGLPTYNEQFF. For the CDR3, the DNA is TGTGCCAGCAGGTCGGGACTCCCAACCTACAATGAGCAGTTCTTC.